A selection of T cell receptor beta chains follows, all from one sample in a study of blood T cell repertoires in COVID-19. Measured with immunoSEQ multiplex PCR; TCRdb has only the in-frame clones, and not every one. The table has over 100,000 clones, 82% seen once. Sample: peripheral blood. All receptors come from a woman between 70 and 85 years old with acute or convalescent COVID-19. CDR3s include the opening cysteine and the closing phenylalanine or tryptophan. D genes are given only for firm matches. For some rows the clone size is stated as once, few or many, or as a class when expanded; others skip it.

TGTGCCAGCAGCCGTACAGGGTACCGAGCTTTCTTT CASSRTGYRAFF once 12 TRBV27 - TRBJ1-1
TGTGCCAGCAGTTACTCCTGGGACAGTAATTCACCCCTCCACTTT CASSYSWDSNSPLHF - 15 TRBV6-2/TRBV6-3 TRBD1 TRBJ1-6
TGCAGCGTTGCGCGGGACGGGTCTGGGGAAAAACTGTTTTTT CSVARDGSGEKLFF once 14 TRBV29-1 - TRBJ1-4
TGTGCCAGCAGCCGAGGGGGTAACACTGAAGCTTTCTTT CASSRGGNTEAFF - 13 TRBV11-3 - TRBJ1-1
TGTGCCAGCACTACGGACAGGGAGGATGGCTACACCTTC CASTTDREDGYTF once 13 TRBV2 TRBD1 TRBJ1-2
TGTGCCAGCAGCCCACGGACAGGGAGCGCCGGGGAGCTGTTTTTT CASSPRTGSAGELFF once 15 TRBV7-7 TRBD1 TRBJ2-2
TGCGCCACCAAACGGGACTACTCCCAAGAGACCCAGTACTTC CATKRDYSQETQYF - 14 TRBV5-1 TRBD2 TRBJ2-5
TGCGCCAGCAGCCAAGAAGTGACAGGGATGGGTAATGAGCAGTTCTTC CASSQEVTGMGNEQFF - 16 TRBV4-3 TRBD1 TRBJ2-1
TGTGCCAGTCAAGGGGACAGGGGTACTGAAGCTTTCTTT CASQGDRGTEAFF - 13 TRBV18 TRBD1 TRBJ1-1
TGTGCCAGCAGCTTGGAGGGACAGTACGAAAAACTGTTTTTT CASSLEGQYEKLFF - 14 TRBV5-6 TRBD1 TRBJ1-4
TGTGCCAGTAGTCTTGGACAGGGGAAAAAACTGTTTTTT CASSLGQGKKLFF - 13 TRBV19 TRBD1 TRBJ1-4
TGTGCCAGCAGCCCCAGACAGGGCCCTAGCACAGATACGCAGTATTTT CASSPRQGPSTDTQYF - 16 TRBV7-6 TRBD1 TRBJ2-3
TGTGCCAGCAGTCAGTGGACAGGCAACACTGAAGCTTTCTTT CASSQWTGNTEAFF - 14 TRBV28 TRBD1 TRBJ1-1
TGTGCCAGCATCAATGTGGGGGGGCGGGGGAGCTCCTACAATGAGCAGTTCTTC CASINVGGRGSSYNEQFF - 18 TRBV5-4 - TRBJ2-1
TGCGCCAGCAGCCAGGAGAAAGGGGGCCTGCAGGCTTTCTTT CASSQEKGGLQAFF - 14 TRBV4-3 TRBD1 TRBJ1-1
TGTGCCAGTAGTAGGAGCAGGGCTAGGCGTAATGAGCAGTTCTTC CASSRSRARRNEQFF - 15 TRBV19 - TRBJ2-1
TGTGCCAGCAGTCTAAGCGCAGGGATGGTTGCCAAAAACATTCAGTACTTC CASSLSAGMVAKNIQYF - 17 TRBV6-2/TRBV6-3 - TRBJ2-4
TGTGCCAGCAGTCCGGACAGGGCTACGAAGGGCTATAATTCACCCCTCCACTTT CASSPDRATKGYNSPLHF few 18 TRBV6-6 TRBD1 TRBJ1-6
TGCGCCAGCAGCCAATATCACGGGGGGCTAGGAGGGAACACCGGGGAGCTGTTTTTT CASSQYHGGLGGNTGELFF - 19 TRBV4-3 - TRBJ2-2
TGCGCCAGCAGCCAGGGGACAGGGGTGGGGACTGAAGCTTTCTTT CASSQGTGVGTEAFF once 15 TRBV4-3 TRBD1 TRBJ1-1
TGTGCCAGCAGCTTATCCACAGGGGTACGCGGCTACACCTTC CASSLSTGVRGYTF - 14 TRBV7-2 TRBD1 TRBJ1-2
TGCGCCAGCAGCCCGGTGTTTGGGGGCTCTTACAATGAGCAGTTCTTC CASSPVFGGSYNEQFF - 16 TRBV5-1 - TRBJ2-1
TGCAGCGTTGGGTCTGCGGCAGGGTGGCGAAGGGGGAACACCGGGGAGCTGTTTTTT CSVGSAAGWRRGNTGELFF once 19 TRBV29-1 - TRBJ2-2